Below, 6 T cell receptor beta chains from the same sample are listed, as sequenced in a study of cytomegalovirus exposure and HLA in healthy donors. Vbeta (60) and Jbeta (13) primers were used in the PCR. The assay was immunoSEQ multiplex PCR, and TCRdb's table has in-frame clones only and misses some. The sample includes some 120,000 clones, 80% seen only once; the top ten take 1%. The specimen was PBMCs. Every receptor here comes from a man in his forties in good health and CMV-seronegative.

The rearrangement joins TRBV18 to TRBJ2-1; the D gene is possibly TRBD2 (5 bases). CDR1 is KGHSH and CDR2 is LQKENI in the germline V gene. The CDR3 length is 13 residues. The V and J ends lost 1 base and 5 bases respectively, with 6 bases between them. CDR3 in amino acids: CASSPLANNEQFF. Here the CDR3 DNA reads TGTGCCAGCTCACCACTAGCGAACAATGAGCAGTTCTTC.

The CDR3: CASSSTSASYNEQFF. CDR3 nucleotide sequence: TGTGCCAGCAGCTCGACTAGCGCATCCTACAATGAGCAGTTCTTC. The chain has TRBV7-7 and TRBJ2-1; 8 bases line up with TRBD2. Germline V gene data show CDR1 as SSHAT and CDR2 as FNYEAQ (reference sequence). The CDR3 has 15 amino acids. J was trimmed by 1 base and V by 4 bases; bases with no gene match: 3.

The gene calls are TRBV5-1 and TRBJ2-1; TRBD1 agrees at 7 bases. Per the germline V gene, CDR1 is SGHRS and CDR2 is YFSETQ. The CDR3 loop spans 12 amino acids. The V segment lost 4 bases and the J segment 7 bases; nucleotides outside the gene matches: 2. CDR3 amino acids: CASSTTGNEQFF. CDR3 nucleotide sequence: TGCGCCAGCAGCACGACAGGGAATGAGCAGTTCTTC. Together with reference TRBV5-1 and TRBJ2-1, the CDR3 gives the full variable domain: KAGVTQTPRYLIKTRGQQVTLSCSPISGHRSVSWYQQTPGQGLQFLFEYFSETQRNKGNFPGRFSGRQFSNSRSEMNVSTLELGDSALYLCASSTTGNEQFFGPGTRLTVL.

This sequence joins TRBV30 and TRBJ1-1; tentatively, D is TRBD1 (5 bases). Between the trimmed V and J ends, which lost 0 bases and 1 base, there was a span of 6 bases. CDR3 size: 13 residues. Per germline, CDR1 GTSNPN and CDR2 SVGIG (reference sequence). The CDR3 is CAWSVQENTEAFF. CDR3 DNA sequence: TGTGCCTGGAGTGTACAGGAGAACACTGAAGCTTTCTTT. The full variable domain, with the rest looked up from reference TRBV30 and TRBJ1-1, is SQTIHQWPATLVQPVGSPLSLECTVEGTSNPNLYWYRQAAGRGLQLLFYSVGIGQISSEVPQNLSASRPQDRQFILSSKKLLLSDSGFYLCAWSVQENTEAFFGQGTRLTVV.

The V and J genes are TRBV28 and TRBJ1-1, with D perhaps TRBD1 (6 bases). The CDR3 has 14 residues. Trimming removed 6 bases at V and 0 bases at J, with 11 bases between. Germline CDR1 reads MDHEN; CDR2 reads SYDVKM. DNA of the CDR3: TGTGCCAGCAGGTCAGGGGAGATGAACACTGAAGCTTTCTTT. This translates into CASRSGEMNTEAFF.

The chain joins TRBV7-3 to TRBJ1-1, with 7 nucleotides matching TRBD1. The CDR3 has 16 residues. Germline lookup yields CDR1 SGHTA and CDR2 FQGTGA. V dropped 5 bases and J dropped 5; count of bases not matched to a gene: 14. The CDR3 region has the DNA TGTGCCAGCAGCCCGGAGGGGGCCCCCCGGATGACTGAAGCTTTCTTT. Protein: CASSPEGAPRMTEAFF.